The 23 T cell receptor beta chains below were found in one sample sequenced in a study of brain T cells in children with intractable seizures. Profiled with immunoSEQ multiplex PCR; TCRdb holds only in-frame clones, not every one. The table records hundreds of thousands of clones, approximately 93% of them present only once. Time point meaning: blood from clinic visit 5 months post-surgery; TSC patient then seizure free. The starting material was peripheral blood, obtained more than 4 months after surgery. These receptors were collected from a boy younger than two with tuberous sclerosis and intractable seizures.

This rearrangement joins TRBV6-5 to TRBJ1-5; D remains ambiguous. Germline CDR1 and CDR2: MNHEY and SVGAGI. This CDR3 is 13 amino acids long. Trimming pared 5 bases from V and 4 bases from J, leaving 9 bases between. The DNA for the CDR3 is TGTGCCAGCAGTCCGATGGGGAATCAGCCCCAGCATTTT. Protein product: CASSPMGNQPQHF.

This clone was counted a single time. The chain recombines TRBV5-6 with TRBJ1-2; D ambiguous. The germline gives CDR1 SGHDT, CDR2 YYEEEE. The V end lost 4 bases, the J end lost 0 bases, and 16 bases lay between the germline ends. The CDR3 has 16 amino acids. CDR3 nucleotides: TGTGCCAGCAGCCTGGTCCAGGCGACAACTAACTATGGCTACACCTTC. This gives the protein CASSLVQATTNYGYTF.

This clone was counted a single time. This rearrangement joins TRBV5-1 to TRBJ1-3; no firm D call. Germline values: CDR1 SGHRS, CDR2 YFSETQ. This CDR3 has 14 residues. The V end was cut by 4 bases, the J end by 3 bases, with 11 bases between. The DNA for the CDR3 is TGCGCCAGCAGCCCCCACAGCTATGGAAACACCATATATTTT. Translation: CASSPHSYGNTIYF.

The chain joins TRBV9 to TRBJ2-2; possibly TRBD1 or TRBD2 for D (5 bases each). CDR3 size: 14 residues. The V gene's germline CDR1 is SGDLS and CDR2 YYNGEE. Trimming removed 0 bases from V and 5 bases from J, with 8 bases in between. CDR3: CASSVVGVTGELFF. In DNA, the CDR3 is TGTGCCAGCAGCGTAGTGGGGGTAACCGGGGAGCTGTTTTTT.

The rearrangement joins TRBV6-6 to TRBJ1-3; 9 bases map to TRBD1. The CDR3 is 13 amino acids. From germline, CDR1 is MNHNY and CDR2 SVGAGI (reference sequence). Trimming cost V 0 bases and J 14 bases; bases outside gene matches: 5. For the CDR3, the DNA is TGTGCCAGCAGTTACTCGCGGACAGGGGTGGTATATTTT. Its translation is CASSYSRTGVVYF.

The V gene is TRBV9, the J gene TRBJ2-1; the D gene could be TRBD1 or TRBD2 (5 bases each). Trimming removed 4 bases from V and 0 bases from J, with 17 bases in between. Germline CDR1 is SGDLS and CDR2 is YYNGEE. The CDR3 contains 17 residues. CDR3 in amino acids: CASSPYTGTSSYNEQFF. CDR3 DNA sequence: TGTGCCAGCAGCCCATACACCGGGACCAGCTCCTACAATGAGCAGTTCTTC.

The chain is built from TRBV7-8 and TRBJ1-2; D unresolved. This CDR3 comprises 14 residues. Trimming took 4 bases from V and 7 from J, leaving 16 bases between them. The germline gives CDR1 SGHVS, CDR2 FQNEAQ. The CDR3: CASSWGPDTAGYTF. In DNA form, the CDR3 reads TGTGCCAGCAGCTGGGGTCCTGACACCGCTGGCTACACCTTC.

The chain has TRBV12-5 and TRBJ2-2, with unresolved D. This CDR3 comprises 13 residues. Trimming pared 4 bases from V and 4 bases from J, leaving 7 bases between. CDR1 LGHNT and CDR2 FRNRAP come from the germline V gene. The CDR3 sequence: CASGSDLTGELFF. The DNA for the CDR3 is TGTGCTAGTGGTTCGGATCTCACCGGGGAGCTGTTTTTT.

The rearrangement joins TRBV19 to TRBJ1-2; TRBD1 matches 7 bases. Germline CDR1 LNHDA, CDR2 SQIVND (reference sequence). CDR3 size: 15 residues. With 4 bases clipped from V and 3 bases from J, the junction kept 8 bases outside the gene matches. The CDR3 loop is CASSTLDRQDYGYTF. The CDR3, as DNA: TGTGCCAGTAGTACCCTGGACAGGCAGGACTATGGCTACACCTTC.

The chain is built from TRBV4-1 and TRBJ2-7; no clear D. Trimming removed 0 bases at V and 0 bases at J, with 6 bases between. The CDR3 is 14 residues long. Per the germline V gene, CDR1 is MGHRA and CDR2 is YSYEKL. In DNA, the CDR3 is TGCGCCAGCAGCCAAGACACGGTCTCCTACGAGCAGTACTTC. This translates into CASSQDTVSYEQYF.

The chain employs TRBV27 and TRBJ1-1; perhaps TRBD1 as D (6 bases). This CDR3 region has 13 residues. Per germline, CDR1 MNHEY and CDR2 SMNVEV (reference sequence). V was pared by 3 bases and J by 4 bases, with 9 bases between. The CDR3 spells CASSLGGPTEAFF. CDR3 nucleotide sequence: TGTGCCAGCAGTTTGGGGGGCCCCACTGAAGCTTTCTTT.

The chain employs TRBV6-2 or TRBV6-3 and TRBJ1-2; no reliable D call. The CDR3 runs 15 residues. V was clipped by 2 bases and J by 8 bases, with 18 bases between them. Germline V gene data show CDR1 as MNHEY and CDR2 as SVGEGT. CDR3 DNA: TGTGCCAGCAGTTACGCGAGTGGGCGTCAAAACGGCTACACCTTC. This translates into CASSYASGRQNGYTF.

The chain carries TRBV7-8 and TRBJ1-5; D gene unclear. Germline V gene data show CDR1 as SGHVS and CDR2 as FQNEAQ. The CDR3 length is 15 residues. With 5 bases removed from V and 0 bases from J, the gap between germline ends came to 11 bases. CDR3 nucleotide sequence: TGTGCCAGCAGCCCGATCGGTTATAGCAATCAGCCCCAGCATTTT. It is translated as CASSPIGYSNQPQHF.

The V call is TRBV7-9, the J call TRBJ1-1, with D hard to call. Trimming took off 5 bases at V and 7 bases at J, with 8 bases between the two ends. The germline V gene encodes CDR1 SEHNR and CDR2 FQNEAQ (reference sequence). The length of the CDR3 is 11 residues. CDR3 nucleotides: TGTGCCAGCAGCCCAAGCATTGAAGCTTTCTTT. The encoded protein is CASSPSIEAFF.

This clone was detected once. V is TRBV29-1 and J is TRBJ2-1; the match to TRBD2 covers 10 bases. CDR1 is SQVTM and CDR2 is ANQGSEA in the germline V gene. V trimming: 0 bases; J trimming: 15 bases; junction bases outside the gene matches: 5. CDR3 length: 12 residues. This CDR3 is CSVEDGSGRGFF. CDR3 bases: TGCAGCGTTGAAGACGGCAGCGGGAGGGGGTTCTTC.

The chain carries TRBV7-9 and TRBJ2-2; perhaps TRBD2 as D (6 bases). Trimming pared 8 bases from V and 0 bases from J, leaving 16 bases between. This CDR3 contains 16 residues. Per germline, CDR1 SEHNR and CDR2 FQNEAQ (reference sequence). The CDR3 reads CASHIPSATNTGELFF. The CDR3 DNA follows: TGTGCCAGCCATATACCTAGCGCGACGAACACCGGGGAGCTGTTTTTT.

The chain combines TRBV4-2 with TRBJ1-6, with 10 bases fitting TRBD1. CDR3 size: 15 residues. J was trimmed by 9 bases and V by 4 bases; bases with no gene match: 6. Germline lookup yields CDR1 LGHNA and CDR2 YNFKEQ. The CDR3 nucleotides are TGTGCCAGCAGCCCCGGGACAGGGGACGGTTCACCCCTCCACTTT. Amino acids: CASSPGTGDGSPLHF.

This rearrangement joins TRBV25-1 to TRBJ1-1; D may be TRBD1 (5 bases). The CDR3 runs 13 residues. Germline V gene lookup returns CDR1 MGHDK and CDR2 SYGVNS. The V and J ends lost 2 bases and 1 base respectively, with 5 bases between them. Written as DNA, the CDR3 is TGTGCCAGCAGTGAAGGACAGAACACTGAAGCTTTCTTT. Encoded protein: CASSEGQNTEAFF.

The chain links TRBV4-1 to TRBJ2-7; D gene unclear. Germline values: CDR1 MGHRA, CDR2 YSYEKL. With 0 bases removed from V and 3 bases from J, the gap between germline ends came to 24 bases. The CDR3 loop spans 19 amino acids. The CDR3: CASSQDFQPHPQAFYEQYF. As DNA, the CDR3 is TGCGCCAGCAGCCAAGATTTCCAGCCTCACCCGCAAGCGTTCTACGAGCAGTACTTC.

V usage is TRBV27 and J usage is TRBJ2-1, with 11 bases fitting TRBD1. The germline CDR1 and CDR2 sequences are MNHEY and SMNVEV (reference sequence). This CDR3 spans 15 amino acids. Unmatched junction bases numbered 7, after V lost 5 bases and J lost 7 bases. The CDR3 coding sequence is TGTGCCAGCAGTCCCGGGACAGGGGGTAGGAATGAGCAGTTCTTC. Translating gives CASSPGTGGRNEQFF.

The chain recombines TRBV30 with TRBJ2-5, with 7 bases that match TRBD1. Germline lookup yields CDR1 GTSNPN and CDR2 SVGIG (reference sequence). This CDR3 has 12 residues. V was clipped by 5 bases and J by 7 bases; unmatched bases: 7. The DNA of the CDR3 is TGTGCCTGGCGACAGGGCTTCGGGACCCAGTACTTC. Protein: CAWRQGFGTQYF.

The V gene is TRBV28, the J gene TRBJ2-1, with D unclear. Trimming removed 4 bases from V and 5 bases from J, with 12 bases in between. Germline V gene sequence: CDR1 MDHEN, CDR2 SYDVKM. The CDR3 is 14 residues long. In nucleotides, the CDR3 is TGTGCCAGCAGTTCCTTTTCGAGTCACAATGAGCAGTTCTTC. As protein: CASSSFSSHNEQFF.

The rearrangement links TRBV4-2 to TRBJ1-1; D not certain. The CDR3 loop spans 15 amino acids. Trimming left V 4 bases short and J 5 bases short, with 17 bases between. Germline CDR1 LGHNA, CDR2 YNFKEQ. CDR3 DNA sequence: TGTGCCAGCAGCCTAGAGGCGGGAGGGTGGACTGAAGCTTTCTTT. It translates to CASSLEAGGWTEAFF.